These T cell receptor beta chains were read from a single sample in a study of blood T cell repertoires in COVID-19. The assay was immunoSEQ multiplex PCR, and TCRdb's table has in-frame clones only and misses some. The sample holds tens of thousands of clones; approximately 83% are singletons and the top ten take roughly 30%. Sequenced sample: peripheral blood. These TCRs come from a woman over 75 with acute or convalescent COVID-19. CDR3s leave out the opening cysteine and the closing phenylalanine or tryptophan.

CDR3aa	v_gene	j_gene
ASSPGLAGAPGELF	TRBV6-2/TRBV6-3	TRBJ2-2
ASSLIAGEETQY	TRBV5-1	TRBJ2-5
ASSLFGDRAYEQY	TRBV28	TRBJ2-7
ASSYGQNTDTQY	TRBV6-5	TRBJ2-3
ASSFFRTSGRGNEQF	TRBV27	TRBJ2-1
AIRRQGRTTNTEAF	TRBV10-3	TRBJ1-1
ASSLTLSGSNTGELF	TRBV5-4	TRBJ2-2
ASSLAGSTDTQY	TRBV18	TRBJ2-3
ASSSPPGTAEAF	TRBV11-2	TRBJ1-1
ASSLVPGLNTEAF	TRBV5-1	TRBJ1-1
SASRSGTPSSYNEQF	TRBV20-1	TRBJ2-1
ARRQGKEKLF	TRBV24-1	TRBJ1-4
ASSPRDRGDGYT	TRBV4-1	TRBJ1-2
ASSRSIGLNYGYT	TRBV4-2	TRBJ1-2
ASSEGAGSSLNEQF	TRBV2	TRBJ2-1
ASSLGQLNTGELF	TRBV7-2	TRBJ2-2
AISTTGGYTGELF	TRBV10-3	TRBJ2-2
ASSLVAGGHGQETQY	TRBV5-1	TRBJ2-5
ASSIEAGTYSGANVLT	TRBV19	TRBJ2-6
SVETGLAANTDTQY	TRBV29-1	TRBJ2-3
SVDKETGTGAF	TRBV29-1	TRBJ1-1
ASSPQGLSSYEQY	TRBV5-1	TRBJ2-7
ASSLPGNIQY	TRBV3-1/TRBV3-2	TRBJ2-4